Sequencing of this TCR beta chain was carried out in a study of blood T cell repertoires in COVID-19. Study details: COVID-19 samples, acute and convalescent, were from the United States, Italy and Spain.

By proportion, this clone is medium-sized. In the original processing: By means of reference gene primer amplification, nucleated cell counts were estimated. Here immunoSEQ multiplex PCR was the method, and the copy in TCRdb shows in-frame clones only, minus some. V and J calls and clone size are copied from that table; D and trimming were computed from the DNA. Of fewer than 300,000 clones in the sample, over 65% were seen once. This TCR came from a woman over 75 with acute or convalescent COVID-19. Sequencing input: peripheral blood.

The CDR3 region is CASRGQGNEKLFF. CDR3 in DNA: TGTGCCAGCAGGGGACAGGGAAATGAAAAACTGTTTTTT. This chain joins TRBV7-2 and TRBJ1-4, with 9 nucleotides matching TRBD1. Looked up from germline, CDR1 is SGHTA and CDR2 is FQGNSA. There are 13 residues in the CDR3. V lost 6 bases and J lost 5; bases outside the gene matches: 1.